A single sample is the source of the 27 T cell receptor beta chains below, sequenced in a study of cytomegalovirus exposure and HLA in healthy donors. Vbeta (60) and Jbeta (13) primers were used in the PCR. The repertoire was sequenced with immunoSEQ multiplex PCR; TCRdb's copy has only in-frame clones and lacks some. There are 130,000 or so clones in the sample; 75% to 90% occur only once, and approximately 6.7% lies in the top ten. Source material: PBMCs. The origin of the receptors is a woman younger than 45 in good health and CMV-seropositive.

J is TRBJ1-1 and V is TRBV7-9, with a weak D call TRBD1 (5 bases). The CDR3 is 13 residues long. The V and J ends lost 3 bases and 5 bases respectively, with 10 bases between them. Germline V gives CDR1 SEHNR, CDR2 FQNEAQ (reference sequence). The CDR3: CASSFQGDTEAFF. The DNA of the CDR3 is TGTGCCAGCAGCTTTCAGGGTGATACTGAAGCTTTCTTT.

This clone was seen a single time. The V call is TRBV11-2, the J call TRBJ1-5, with D hard to call. Germline V gene lookup returns CDR1 SGHAT and CDR2 FQNNGV. The CDR3 is 13 amino acids. Deletions cut 5 bases from V and 3 bases from J, with 8 bases between. For the CDR3, the DNA is TGTGCCAGCAGCCCCGAGCCCAATCAGCCCCAGCATTTT. This translates into CASSPEPNQPQHF.

V gene TRBV5-1 combines with J gene TRBJ2-3, with 8 bases aligning to TRBD2. Germline trimming cut 5 bases from V and 0 bases from J; bases unmatched to any gene: 5. The CDR3 is 15 amino acids. Germline V gives CDR1 SGHRS, CDR2 YFSETQ. The CDR3 DNA reads as TGCGCCAGCAGTTTTAGCGGGGATAGCACAGATACGCAGTATTTT. Translated: CASSFSGDSTDTQYF.

The chain joins TRBV6-5 to TRBJ1-2; 7 nucleotides agree with TRBD1. The J segment lost 4 bases and the V segment lost 7 bases, leaving 9 bases of the junction unmatched. Germline CDR1 MNHEY, CDR2 SVGAGI. The CDR3 is 14 residues long. CDR3 coding DNA: TGTGCCAGCAATCGAGGGACAGCTCCCTATGGCTACACCTTC. Amino acids: CASNRGTAPYGYTF.

The V gene is TRBV5-6, the J gene TRBJ2-1; 7 positions match TRBD1. CDR1 and CDR2 from the germline V gene are SGHDT and YYEEEE. J was trimmed by 10 bases and V by 4 bases; bases with no gene match: 11. The CDR3 runs 14 residues. The CDR3 here is CASSNYNRGQEQFF. CDR3 DNA sequence: TGTGCCAGCAGCAATTATAACAGGGGTCAGGAGCAGTTCTTC.

The chain employs TRBV4-1 and TRBJ2-6, with TRBD1 matching over 9 bases. The germline CDR1 and CDR2 sequences are MGHRA and YSYEKL. This CDR3 spans 19 amino acids. V lost 4 bases and J lost 0; bases outside the gene matches: 10. The CDR3 region has the DNA TGCGCCAGCAGCCCACAGCCCCGGGACAGGGACTCTGGGGCCAACGTCCTGACTTTC. It yields the protein CASSPQPRDRDSGANVLTF.

This clone was recorded a few times. The chain joins TRBV18 to TRBJ2-1; 11 positions agree with TRBD2. The CDR3 has 16 amino acids. Germline CDR1 is KGHSH and CDR2 is LQKENI. The trim removed 0 bases at V and 5 bases at J, leaving 3 bases unmatched. CDR3 nucleotides: TGTGCCAGCTCACCACCGGGACTAGCGGCCAACAATGAGCAGTTCTTC. Amino acid sequence: CASSPPGLAANNEQFF.

V usage is TRBV28 and J usage is TRBJ1-1; D gene uncertain. CDR3 size: 11 residues. With 8 bases removed from V and 6 bases from J, the gap between germline ends came to 10 bases. Germline loops: CDR1 MDHEN, CDR2 SYDVKM. CDR3 nucleotides: TGTGCCAGCGGAGGGTCGGCTGAAGCTTTCTTT. Translated, it gives CASGGSAEAFF.

V and J are TRBV29-1 and TRBJ2-7; the D gene is possibly TRBD2 (7 bases). Deletions cut 7 bases from V and 0 bases from J, with 16 bases between. This CDR3 contains 14 residues. The germline gives CDR1 SQVTM, CDR2 ANQGSEA. The CDR3 reads CSAREGDISYEQYF. Written as DNA, the CDR3 is TGCAGCGCCAGGGAGGGGGACATCTCCTACGAGCAGTACTTC.

The J gene is TRBJ2-3, the V gene TRBV27, with 15 bases fitting TRBD2. The V gene's germline CDR1 is MNHEY and CDR2 SMNVEV (reference sequence). V lost 9 bases, J lost 5 bases, and 6 bases stayed unmatched. CDR3 size: 15 residues. The DNA for the CDR3 is TGTGCCAGTTGGACTAGCGGGAGGGGGGGAGATACGCAGTATTTT. Amino acids: CASWTSGRGGDTQYF.

Here the CDR3 DNA reads TGTGCCAGCAGTTATCTTAGCGGGGGGTTGGATACGCAGTATTTT. Protein sequence: CASSYLSGGLDTQYF. The rearrangement links TRBV6-6 to TRBJ2-3, with 10 nucleotides matching TRBD2. Germline-derived CDR1 and CDR2 are MNHNY and SVGAGI (reference sequence). The V gene end was trimmed by 3 bases and the J gene end by 6 bases; junction bases not matched to a gene: 6. This CDR3 is built from 15 residues.

The CDR3 loop reads CASSYGPGQGNYGYTF. The DNA for the CDR3 is TGTGCCAGCAGTTACGGGCCGGGACAGGGGAACTATGGCTACACCTTC. The chain combines TRBV6-6 with TRBJ1-2; 10 bases align to TRBD1. Germline trimming cut 2 bases from V and 2 bases from J; bases unmatched to any gene: 5. This CDR3 is 16 amino acids long. Looked up from germline, CDR1 is MNHNY and CDR2 is SVGAGI (reference sequence).

The rearrangement uses TRBV5-1 and TRBJ1-2; 9 nucleotides match TRBD1. The CDR3 loop spans 15 amino acids. Germline V gene lookup returns CDR1 SGHRS and CDR2 YFSETQ. The J segment lost 5 bases and the V segment lost 3 bases, leaving 8 bases of the junction unmatched. CDR3 sequence reads: CASSWGQGGDYGYTF. The CDR3 DNA follows: TGCGCCAGCAGCTGGGGACAGGGCGGGGATTATGGCTACACCTTC.

The V gene is TRBV5-5, the J gene TRBJ1-2; D is unclear. The CDR3 has 15 amino acids. Germline V CDR1 and CDR2: SGHKS, YYEKEE (reference sequence). V gave up 3 bases and J gave up 2 bases, with 14 bases separating them. DNA for the CDR3: TGTGCCAGCAGCTCATCGCCGACTGAGAACTATGGCTACACCTTC. Protein sequence: CASSSSPTENYGYTF.

This clone was recorded a few times. The chain links TRBV10-3 to TRBJ1-1; D is uncertain. Germline lookup yields CDR1 ENHRY and CDR2 SYGVKD. V gave up 6 bases and J gave up 0 bases, with 8 bases separating them. The CDR3 totals 13 residues. CDR3 coding DNA: TGTGCCATCAGGCGAGATATGAACACTGAAGCTTTCTTT. Translated: CAIRRDMNTEAFF.

The chain is built from TRBV5-5 and TRBJ2-1, with 7 positions matching TRBD2. V shed 1 base, J shed 3 bases, and the junction held 7 bases outside the gene matches. The CDR3 has 16 amino acids. Germline lookup yields CDR1 SGHKS and CDR2 YYEKEE (reference sequence). CDR3 region: CASSLRRLAVYNEQFF. The CDR3, as DNA: TGTGCCAGCAGCTTGAGGCGTCTAGCGGTCTACAATGAGCAGTTCTTC.

The chain links TRBV29-1 to TRBJ1-4; 7 bases agree with TRBD1. This CDR3 contains 13 residues. V was clipped by 3 bases and J by 8 bases; unmatched bases: 6. Germline CDR1 and CDR2: SQVTM and ANQGSEA. The CDR3 DNA follows: TGCAGCGTTGATCCAGGGGGTGGAGAAAAACTGTTTTTT. As protein: CSVDPGGGEKLFF.

The CDR3 is CASSWTSGTDTQYF. Here the CDR3 DNA reads TGCGCCAGCAGCTGGACTAGCGGCACAGATACGCAGTATTTT. The chain couples TRBV5-1 to TRBJ2-3; 9 bases fit TRBD2. V lost 3 bases, J lost 1 base, and 0 bases stayed unmatched. Germline V gene sequence: CDR1 SGHRS, CDR2 YFSETQ. The CDR3 is 14 amino acids.

The DNA of the CDR3 is TGTGCCAGCAGGGCTCTAGCGGGAGGAGTAAATGAGCAGTTCTTC. It specifies CASRALAGGVNEQFF. The chain has TRBV6-5 and TRBJ2-1, with TRBD2 identical over 11 bases. The CDR3 totals 15 residues. Trimming at V came to 6 bases and at J to 7 bases, leaving 8 bases not matched to a gene. Germline CDR1 reads MNHEY; CDR2 reads SVGAGI.

This clone appeared a few times. V and J are TRBV27 and TRBJ1-2; 7 positions match TRBD1. The germline CDR1 and CDR2 sequences are MNHEY and SMNVEV (reference sequence). V dropped 5 bases and J dropped 4; count of bases not matched to a gene: 7. The CDR3 is made up of 14 amino acids. CDR3 sequence (DNA): TGTGCCAGCAGTAGAGGGGACAGCGTCTATGGCTACACCTTC. Protein: CASSRGDSVYGYTF.

This chain joins TRBV19 and TRBJ1-1; no reliable D call. The CDR3 is 15 residues long. Germline assignment: CDR1 LNHDA and CDR2 SQIVND (reference sequence). V was shortened by 4 bases and J by 0 bases, with 12 bases between the two germline ends. DNA for the CDR3: TGTGCCAGTAGTAGACTCTACAACATGAACACTGAAGCTTTCTTT. Translating it yields CASSRLYNMNTEAFF.

This clone was detected once. The chain is built from TRBV2 and TRBJ2-7; no clear D gene. The CDR3 runs 14 residues. V lost 7 bases to trimming and J lost 3 bases, with 16 bases between them. Germline CDR1 SNHLY, CDR2 FYNNEI. CDR3 bases: TGTGCCAGCAATTTCCCCTCGGGTAACTACGAGCAGTACTTC. Residues: CASNFPSGNYEQYF.

The V and J genes are TRBV30 and TRBJ2-2; 10 nucleotides agree with TRBD2. Germline lookup yields CDR1 GTSNPN and CDR2 SVGIG (reference sequence). CDR3 length: 15 residues. With 3 bases clipped from V and 4 bases from J, the junction kept 5 bases outside the gene matches. In DNA form, the CDR3 reads TGTGCCTGGAGGCCTAGCGGGAGAAGCACCGGGGAGCTGTTTTTT. Translated, it gives CAWRPSGRSTGELFF.

The table lists this clone with a few counts. This rearrangement joins TRBV9 to TRBJ2-5; 15 bases are a match to TRBD2. The CDR3 has 17 amino acids. Per germline, CDR1 SGDLS and CDR2 YYNGEE. With 4 bases clipped from V and 5 bases from J, the junction kept 9 bases outside the gene matches. CDR3 amino acids: CASSRPGLAGGGETQYF. The CDR3 DNA reads TGTGCCAGCAGCCGTCCGGGACTAGCGGGAGGAGGGGAGACCCAGTACTTC. Full variable domain (missing parts from reference TRBV9 and TRBJ2-5): DSGVTQTPKHLITATGQRVTLRCSPRSGDLSVYWYQQSLDQGLQFLIQYYNGEERAKGNILERFSAQQFPDLHSELNLSSLELGDSALYFCASSRPGLAGGGETQYFGPGTRLLVL.

To note about this clone: The sample contains more than one DNA sequence encoding this CDR3. The chain carries TRBV5-1 and TRBJ1-5; weak D call: TRBD1 (5 bases). Trimming pared 0 bases from V and 4 bases from J, leaving 8 bases between. CDR3 size: 14 residues. Germline lookup yields CDR1 SGHRS and CDR2 YFSETQ. CDR3 bases: TGCGCCAGCAGCTTGGACGGGGGGAATCAGCCCCAGCATTTT. Translated, it gives CASSLDGGNQPQHF.

The genes are TRBV10-1 and TRBJ1-1; D uncertain. The germline CDR1 and CDR2 sequences are WNHNN and SYGVQD (reference sequence). Trimming took off 7 bases at V and 1 base at J, with 10 bases between the two ends. The CDR3 runs to 13 residues. The CDR3 DNA reads as TGCGCCAGCAATGAACAACCGAACACTGAAGCTTTCTTT. Translation gives CASNEQPNTEAFF.

J is TRBJ2-7 and V is TRBV27; perhaps TRBD2 as D (6 bases). Trimming cost V 9 bases and J 0 bases, with 21 bases left between them. In germline, CDR1 is MNHEY, CDR2 SMNVEV (reference sequence). This CDR3 contains 16 residues. CDR3 region: CASQRAGLTTSYEQYF. CDR3 DNA: TGTGCCAGTCAACGTGCGGGACTCACAACCTCCTACGAGCAGTACTTC.